This T cell receptor (beta chain) comes out of a study of a mutant IDH1 vaccine in newly diagnosed glioma. The time point is: week 47, end of study. Every vaccination contained 300 ug of the mutant IDH1 20-mer peptide and was paired with topical imiquimod. Note on this clone: Its antigen is as yet unknown.

Method: immunoSEQ multiplex PCR; TCRdb's copy keeps in-frame clones and lacks some. This table has around 94,000 clones, roughly 89% appearing once. The TCR originated in a woman in her 50s with glioma. Source: PBMCs, taken from a glioma patient whose treatment included an IDH1 peptide vaccine.

The CDR3 loop is CAISESDRSGTDTQYF. The DNA for the CDR3 is TGTGCCATCAGTGAGTCGGACAGGTCGGGCACAGATACGCAGTATTTT. V usage is TRBV10-3 and J usage is TRBJ2-3, with TRBD1 identical over 7 bases. CDR1 and CDR2 from the germline V gene are ENHRY and SYGVKD. J gave up 1 base and V 0 bases, and 4 bases lay outside the gene matches. The CDR3 sequence is 16 residues long.